This T cell receptor beta chain emerged from a study of blood T cell repertoires in COVID-19. Whole-study context: Specimens from acute and convalescent COVID-19 originated in the United States, Italy and Spain. Sample material is recorded as cDNA or gDNA derived from T cells, B-cell-depleted T cells, or PBMCs.

This CDR3 has 14 residues. Germline CDR1 is LNHDA and CDR2 is SQIVND (reference sequence). The V and J ends lost 9 bases and 7 bases, in that order; junction bases with no gene match: 5. How the authors handled the data: Researchers report that nucleated cell counts were estimated from reference gene primer amplification. The protocol was immunoSEQ multiplex PCR, while the TCRdb copy is restricted to in-frame clones and leaves out a portion. V and J calls and clone size are given by that table; D and trimming were obtained from the DNA. The profile shows approximately 120,000 clones, roughly 76% of them singletons.

The sequencing input was peripheral blood. The rearrangement uses TRBV19 and TRBJ2-1, with 14 bases matching TRBD2. This receptor was taken from a human donor in a cohort sampled during active COVID-19. The CDR3: CASRLAGGFNEQFF. The CDR3 DNA reads as TGTGCCAGCAGACTAGCGGGGGGGTTTAATGAGCAGTTCTTC. Drawing the rest from reference TRBV19 and TRBJ2-1, the complete variable domain is DGGITQSPKYLFRKEGQNVTLSCEQNLNHDAMYWYRQDPGQGLRLIYYSQIVNDFQKGDIAEGYSVSREKKESFPLTVTSAQKNPTAFYLCASRLAGGFNEQFFGPGTRLTVL.